The source of this T cell receptor beta chain is a study of long-term antiretroviral therapy in people with HIV. General study results and limits: Post-ART samples showed increased diversity that remained below transplant donor control levels. HIV repertoires spanned narrower CDR3 length ranges than controls.

About this clone itself: The target antigen is unknown.

All donors provided no fewer than one pre-ART and no fewer than two post-ART PBMC samples. Prior to DNA extraction, the samples held 1-10 million cryopreserved PBMC. The assay used was immunoSEQ (version v3.0), run at survey level. Using immunoSEQ multiplex PCR, the repertoire was profiled, and TCRdb retains in-frame clones only, with some absent. The sample consists of some 34,000 clones, roughly 77% of them appearing once. The specimen was unsorted PBMCs, collected 1.9 years after starting antiretroviral therapy. This receptor was identified in a man between 18 and 29 years old with HIV.

In nucleotides, the CDR3 is TGTGCCAGTCGACAGGACCTTGGTAATCAGCCCCAGCATTTT. It is translated as CASRQDLGNQPQHF. The chain has TRBV19 and TRBJ1-5; D may be TRBD1 (6 bases). V gave up 8 bases and J gave up 4 bases, with 15 bases separating them. Germline V lookup: CDR1 LNHDA, CDR2 SQIVND (reference sequence). This CDR3 spans 14 amino acids.